This TCR beta chain came from a study of T cell responses to AZD1222 COVID-19 vaccine. Findings and caveats of the study: An increase in Spike-specific TCR breadth and depth was observed after two AZD1222 doses.

Clones were sequenced by immunoSEQ multiplex PCR, and TCRdb holds only the in-frame ones, with some missing. The table includes 140,000 to 150,000 clones, approximately 91% detected once. Comment on this clone: The antigen is undetermined.

The V end lost 1 base, the J end lost 4 bases, and 10 bases lay between the germline ends. Germline V gene data show CDR1 as LNHNV and CDR2 as YYDKDF (reference sequence). The CDR3 contains 15 residues. The chain carries TRBV15 and TRBJ1-4; D gene unclear. The source of this sequence is an adult who received the AZD1222 COVID-19 vaccine. Sequencing used peripheral blood, obtained 28 days after the second AZD1222 dose. The CDR3 DNA reads TGTGCCACCAGCAGAGCTGTTCAGCTTAATGAAAAACTGTTTTTT. Protein: CATSRAVQLNEKLFF.